Presented here are 26 T cell receptor beta chains from one specimen sequenced in a study of T cells in Graves' hyperthyroidism and ophthalmopathy. The source material, RNA transcripts, was used to amplify TCR beta CDR3 regions. When the TCR CDR3 underwent first-round RT-PCR, the HTBI primer set was used. TCRdb passed the multiplex PCR reads through MiXCR, listing each CDR3 protein once. The data contain over 700,000 distinct CDR3 sequences, around 20% of them singletons. Material for sequencing was blood. These receptors were collected from a woman in her fifties or sixties with Graves' hyperthyroidism that later progressed to Graves' ophthalmopathy.

The table lists this clonotype with many counts. This chain connects TRBV6-2 or TRBV6-3 to TRBJ2-5, with 7 nucleotides matching TRBD2. The CDR3 spans 14 residues. V lost 7 bases to trimming and J lost 2 bases; unmatched junction nucleotides: 7. The germline V gene has CDR1 MNHEY and CDR2 SVGEGT. In nucleotides, the CDR3 is TGTGCCAGCACGGATCGAGCGGGACAAGAGACCCAGTACTTC. Translation gives CASTDRAGQETQYF.

This clonotype was picked up many times. The chain carries TRBV27 and TRBJ2-7; 7 bases are a match to TRBD1. With V trimmed by 6 bases and J by 6 bases, 8 bases remained unmatched. The CDR3 runs to 13 residues. Germline CDR1 is MNHEY and CDR2 is SMNVEV (reference sequence). The CDR3 loop reads CASRLTGAREQYF. The CDR3 DNA follows: TGTGCCAGCAGGTTAACAGGGGCGCGCGAGCAGTACTTC.

The chain uses TRBV5-5 and TRBJ1-4; D gene unclear. CDR3 length equals 13 residues. V was shortened by 3 bases and J by 6 bases, with 9 bases between the two germline ends. The germline V gene has CDR1 SGHKS and CDR2 YYEKEE (reference sequence). The CDR3 reads CASSSSIDEKLFF. In DNA, the CDR3 is TGTGCCAGCAGCTCCTCAATCGATGAAAAACTGTTTTTT.

This clonotype occurred many times. The V gene is TRBV2, the J gene TRBJ1-5; TRBD1 might be the D (5 bases). This CDR3 comprises 15 residues. The V end was cut by 4 bases, the J end by 0 bases, with 10 bases between. Germline values: CDR1 SNHLY, CDR2 FYNNEI. In DNA, the CDR3 is TGTGCCAGCAGTGCCACCAGGGATAGCAATCAGCCCCAGCATTTT. As protein: CASSATRDSNQPQHF.

Only a few counts were recorded for this clonotype. The rearrangement joins TRBV29-1 to TRBJ2-7; 10 bases map to TRBD1. CDR1 and CDR2 (germline): SQVTM, ANQGSEA. The CDR3 is made up of 13 amino acids. The J segment lost 3 bases and the V segment lost 6 bases, leaving 5 bases of the junction unmatched. DNA of the CDR3: TGCAGCGTGAAGGGACAGGGGTACTACGAGCAGTACTTC. As protein: CSVKGQGYYEQYF.

This clonotype was observed a few times. The rearrangement joins TRBV27 to TRBJ1-5; no definite D call. Germline CDR1 and CDR2: MNHEY and SMNVEV (reference sequence). The CDR3 is made up of 12 amino acids. V was shortened by 5 bases and J by 6 bases, with 8 bases between the two germline ends. The CDR3 DNA follows: TGTGCCAGCAGTACTATGAGTCAGCCCCAGCATTTT. The encoded protein is CASSTMSQPQHF.

The genes are TRBV18 and TRBJ2-7; no reliable D call. Between the trimmed V and J ends, which lost 2 bases and 5 bases, there was a span of 13 bases. The CDR3 extends over 14 amino acids. In germline, CDR1 is KGHSH, CDR2 LQKENI. CDR3 protein: CASSPATSRNEQYF. For the CDR3, the DNA is TGTGCCAGCTCACCAGCAACTTCGAGGAACGAGCAGTACTTC.

This clonotype appeared a few times. This rearrangement joins TRBV7-6 to TRBJ2-5, with 11 bases lining up with TRBD2. In germline, CDR1 is SGHVS, CDR2 FNYEAQ. CDR3 length equals 15 residues. J was trimmed by 2 bases and V by 4 bases; bases with no gene match: 3. The CDR3 coding sequence is TGTGCCAGCAGCTATAGCGGGGGGGAGCAAGAGACCCAGTACTTC. This translates into CASSYSGGEQETQYF. The full variable domain, completed using reference TRBV7-6 and TRBJ2-5, is GAGVSQSPRYKVTKRGQDVALRCDPISGHVSLYWYRQALGQGPEFLTYFNYEAQQDKSGLPNDRFSAERPEGSISTLTIQRTEQRDSAMYRCASSYSGGEQETQYFGPGTRLLVL.

The V gene is TRBV5-1, the J gene TRBJ2-5; 16 bases align to TRBD2. CDR3 length equals 16 residues. Germline V gene lookup returns CDR1 SGHRS and CDR2 YFSETQ. Losses at the gene ends were 4 bases for V and 5 bases for J; bases not matched to a gene: 5. The CDR3 here is CASSNSGLAGGETQYF. CDR3 sequence (DNA): TGCGCCAGCAGCAATTCGGGACTAGCGGGGGGGGAGACCCAGTACTTC.

The chain combines TRBV7-8 with TRBJ2-3; TRBD2 aligns across 8 bases. Germline V gene lookup returns CDR1 SGHVS and CDR2 FQNEAQ. This CDR3 has 17 amino acids. The J segment lost 0 bases and the V segment lost 0 bases, leaving 5 bases of the junction unmatched. The CDR3 DNA reads as TGTGCCAGCAGCTTAGCAGCACGGGGGGGGAGCACAGATACGCAGTATTTT. Protein: CASSLAARGGSTDTQYF.

This clonotype was picked up many times. The chain couples TRBV20-1 to TRBJ2-3, with 13 bases matching TRBD2. The CDR3 is 15 amino acids. The V segment lost 5 bases and the J segment 1 base; nucleotides outside the gene matches: 3. CDR1 and CDR2 from the germline V gene are DFQATT and SNEGSKA (reference sequence). CDR3 sequence reads: CSARGLAGGTDTQYF. The CDR3 region has the DNA TGCAGTGCTCGAGGACTAGCGGGGGGCACAGATACGCAGTATTTT.

The rearrangement links TRBV19 to TRBJ2-3; 9 bases are shared with TRBD1. The germline V gene encodes CDR1 LNHDA and CDR2 SQIVND (reference sequence). The ends lost 5 bases at V and 6 bases at J; junction bases unmatched: 9. This CDR3 region has 15 residues. In DNA form, the CDR3 reads TGTGCCAGTAGTGTATCGGACAGGGGCTATGATACGCAGTATTTT. This gives the protein CASSVSDRGYDTQYF.

The V and J genes are TRBV6-2 or TRBV6-3 and TRBJ2-5; 8 bases map to TRBD2. This CDR3 contains 17 residues. The germline V gene encodes CDR1 MNHEY and CDR2 SVGEGT. The V gene end was trimmed by 2 bases and the J gene end by 4 bases; junction bases not matched to a gene: 12. The DNA of the CDR3 is TGTGCCAGCAGTTACCGCCCGAGGCGGGAGGCGGGAGAGACCCAGTACTTC. This gives the protein CASSYRPRREAGETQYF.

This clonotype was detected only a few times. The chain is built from TRBV18 and TRBJ1-2; D call uncertain. Germline V CDR1 and CDR2: KGHSH, LQKENI. Trimming removed 3 bases from V and 2 bases from J, with 10 bases in between. The CDR3 is 14 amino acids. CDR3 amino acids: CASSPGRDNYGYTF. Written as DNA, the CDR3 is TGTGCCAGCTCACCGGGCAGAGACAACTATGGCTACACCTTC.

This clonotype occurred many times. The V call is TRBV20-1, the J call TRBJ2-7; 10 positions agree with TRBD1. The J segment lost 4 bases and the V segment lost 5 bases, leaving 8 bases of the junction unmatched. Germline assignment: CDR1 DFQATT and CDR2 SNEGSKA (reference sequence). The CDR3 extends over 14 amino acids. This CDR3 is CSAGLTGGLYEQYF. The CDR3 DNA reads TGCAGTGCTGGGTTGACAGGGGGCTTATACGAGCAGTACTTC.

The chain uses TRBV2 and TRBJ2-1; TRBD1 matches 9 bases. V lost 10 bases and J lost 2; bases outside the gene matches: 9. There are 15 residues in the CDR3. CDR1 and CDR2 from the germline V gene are SNHLY and FYNNEI. The CDR3 reads CATRSGTGTYNEQFF. The CDR3 DNA sequence: TGTGCCACCCGGTCCGGGACAGGGACCTACAATGAGCAGTTCTTC.

The chain combines TRBV19 with TRBJ1-6; possibly TRBD1 for D (5 bases). Trimming took 5 bases from V and 7 from J, leaving 18 bases between them. Germline V CDR1 and CDR2: LNHDA, SQIVND (reference sequence). The CDR3 has 16 residues. The CDR3 loop is CASSYPRTGGNSPLHF. The DNA of the CDR3 is TGTGCCAGTAGTTACCCCCGGACGGGGGGGAATTCACCCCTCCACTTT.

Comments on this clonotype: It may be a read error: a sequence one base away is much more abundant. The chain carries TRBV12-3 or TRBV12-4 and TRBJ1-1; D perhaps matches TRBD1 (6 bases). The CDR3 consists of 13 residues. V lost 6 bases and J 4 bases, leaving 12 bases between the germline ends. The CDR3 region is CASSLKDSTEAFF. The CDR3 nucleotides are TGTGCCAGCAGCTTAAAGGACAGCACTGAAGCTTTCTTT.

This clonotype came up many times. The chain employs TRBV20-1 and TRBJ1-5, with 8 bases identical to TRBD1. This CDR3 is 13 amino acids long. In germline, CDR1 is DFQATT, CDR2 SNEGSKA (reference sequence). After removal of 5 bases from V and 4 bases from J, the junction contained 4 bases not matched to a gene. Here the CDR3 DNA reads TGCAGTGCTGCTGGACAGGGAAATCAGCCCCAGCATTTT. Protein: CSAAGQGNQPQHF.

In regard to this clonotype: A single base separates this from a much larger clone, so it may be a read error. The V and J genes are TRBV7-9 and TRBJ1-6; TRBD1 might be the D (5 bases). The V and J ends lost 1 base and 7 bases respectively, with 11 bases between them. The V gene's germline CDR1 is SEHNR and CDR2 FQNEAQ (reference sequence). The CDR3 totals 15 residues. The CDR3 DNA sequence: TGTGCCAGCAGCTTAGGGGGGGACCGAAATTCACCCCTCCACTTT. It yields the protein CASSLGGDRNSPLHF.

This clonotype turned up a few times. This chain joins TRBV13 and TRBJ2-7; TRBD1 aligns across 7 bases. CDR3 length: 15 residues. The V gene's germline CDR1 is PRHDT and CDR2 FYEKMQ (reference sequence). The V gene end was trimmed by 5 bases and the J gene end by 3 bases; junction bases not matched to a gene: 10. Here the CDR3 reads CASSQLTGQRYEQYF. CDR3 sequence (DNA): TGTGCCAGCAGCCAACTGACAGGGCAACGCTACGAGCAGTACTTC.

V is TRBV3-1 and J is TRBJ1-3; D is unresolved. The CDR3 runs 15 residues. V gave up 2 bases and J gave up 3 bases, with 11 bases separating them. Germline V gene data show CDR1 as LGHDT and CDR2 as YNNKEL (reference sequence). The CDR3 protein is CASSQKRLGGNTIYF. CDR3 bases: TGTGCCAGCAGCCAAAAACGATTAGGTGGAAACACCATATATTTT.

This clonotype was recorded at least ten times. V and J are TRBV4-1 and TRBJ2-7, with 12 positions matching TRBD2. V lost 0 bases, J lost 6 bases, and 6 bases stayed unmatched. Germline V gene data show CDR1 as MGHRA and CDR2 as YSYEKL. The CDR3 covers 16 residues. CDR3 DNA: TGCGCCAGCAGCCAAGATCTAGCGGGGGGGGGCTCCGAGCAGTACTTC. This codes for CASSQDLAGGGSEQYF.

The rearrangement uses TRBV20-1 and TRBJ2-5; D may be TRBD1 (5 bases). Germline CDR1 and CDR2: DFQATT and SNEGSKA (reference sequence). V was trimmed by 6 bases and J by 2 bases, leaving 22 bases between them. The CDR3 sequence is 16 residues long. CDR3: CSAVQVDSNSQETQYF. CDR3 in DNA: TGCAGTGCAGTACAAGTAGACAGTAACAGTCAAGAGACCCAGTACTTC.

The chain's CDR3 is CSARPGQGVYGYTF. CDR3 DNA: TGCAGTGCTAGACCGGGACAGGGGGTTTATGGCTACACCTTC. The chain recombines TRBV20-1 with TRBJ1-2; TRBD1 matches at 11 bases. The CDR3 sequence is 14 residues long. Per the germline V gene, CDR1 is DFQATT and CDR2 is SNEGSKA (reference sequence). The ends lost 2 bases at V and 5 bases at J; junction bases unmatched: 4.

This clonotype has a handful of counts. J is TRBJ2-3 and V is TRBV7-8; the match to TRBD2 covers 13 bases. The V and J ends lost 5 bases and 4 bases, in that order; junction bases with no gene match: 12. This CDR3 is built from 18 residues. The germline V gene has CDR1 SGHVS and CDR2 FQNEAQ. The chain's CDR3 is CASSPRLAGGLRPDTQYF. CDR3 DNA sequence: TGTGCCAGCAGCCCGCGACTAGCGGGGGGTCTACGGCCAGATACGCAGTATTTT.